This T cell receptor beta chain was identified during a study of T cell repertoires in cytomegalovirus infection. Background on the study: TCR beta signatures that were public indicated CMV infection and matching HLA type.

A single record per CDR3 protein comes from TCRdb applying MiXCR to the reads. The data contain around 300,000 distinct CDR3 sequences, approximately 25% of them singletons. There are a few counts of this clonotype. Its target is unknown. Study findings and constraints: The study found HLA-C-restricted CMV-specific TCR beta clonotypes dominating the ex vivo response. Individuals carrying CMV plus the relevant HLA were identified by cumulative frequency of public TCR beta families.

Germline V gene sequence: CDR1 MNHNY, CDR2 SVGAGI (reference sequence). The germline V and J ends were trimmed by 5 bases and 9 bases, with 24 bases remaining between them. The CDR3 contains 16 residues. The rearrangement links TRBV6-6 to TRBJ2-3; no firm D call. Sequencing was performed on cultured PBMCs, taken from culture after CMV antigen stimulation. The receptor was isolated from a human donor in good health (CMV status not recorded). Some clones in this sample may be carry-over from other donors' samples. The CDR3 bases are TGTGCCAGCAGTCCAGGTAGAGGACCGACTTCGACGACGCAGTATTTT. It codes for CASSPGRGPTSTTQYF.